This T cell receptor beta chain was profiled in a study of blood T cell repertoires in COVID-19 (dated by TCRdb to the early 2020s). A note on the overall study: Collaborator samples came from the United States, Italy and Spain and covered acute and convalescent phases of COVID-19. Nearly every sample came with metadata listing a de-identified subject ID, COVID-19 status, age in years and sex. The samples were drawn from the first 160 participants of the ongoing ImmuneRACE study and from about 1,200 subjects provided by 6 global collaborators. The prospective study material was composed of cDNA or gDNA derived from T cells, B-cell-depleted T cells, or PBMCs. Subjects who had been exposed to COVID-19, were actively infected with it, or had recovered from it provided the deeply sampled blood TCRbeta repertoires that made up the dataset. The repertoires were released in a freely available public database meant as a resource for research on the immune response to SARS-CoV-2. HLA class I and class II types, where available, came from metadata supplied by the sample provider rather than from assay-based typing.

TCRbeta CDR3 regions were amplified from genomic DNA using the immunoSEQ Assay, a bias-controlled multiplex PCR. On the study's bioinformatics: The number of nucleated cells in each sample was estimated from the amplification of reference gene primers within the assay. To quantify the absolute abundance of each unique TCRbeta CDR3 rearrangement, sequence reads were collapsed and filtered. For each sample, productive Simpson clonality was calculated as the square root of Simpson's diversity index across productive rearrangements. TCRdb carries this immuneACCESS record with in-frame sequences only. Its versions omit some clonotypes, under half of them owing to an unresolved V gene in the studies checked, with the rest unexplained. D and trimming were read from the DNA, whereas the V and J calls and clone size are those reported in that table. The table for this sample lists over 100,000 clones; about 80% of them were counted only once. Jointly, the top ten make up about 4% of the sample.

Whole blood was collected in K2EDTA tubes by collaborating institutions according to the institutions' own protocols. For TCRbeta analysis, collaborator samples were shipped as frozen whole blood, as isolated PBMCs, or as DNA extracted from either sample type. Germline trimming: 5 bases from V, 4 bases from J; junction bases outside gene matches: 3. Inclusive of the bounding cysteine and phenylalanine, the CDR3 is 13 residues long. Of all the DNA, just the CDR3 is kept, 39 bases in frame from base 1. According to the germline V gene, CDR1 reads SGHTA and CDR2 reads FQGNSA. As regards this clone: Its antigen specificity is not known. No qualities accompany the bases; no much larger clone lies one base away.

Study-level results and caveats: The amount of clinical and demographic metadata varied by source and participant and was provided uncurated.

Sequencing was performed on peripheral blood. The sequence joins TRBV7-2 to TRBJ1-2; TRBD1 lines up with 8 middle nucleotides. This TCR derives from a woman over 75 with acute or convalescent COVID-19. The nucleotide sequence is given as TGTGCCAGCAGCACCGGGACAGGCTATGGCTACACCTTC. This translates into CASSTGTGYGYTF.